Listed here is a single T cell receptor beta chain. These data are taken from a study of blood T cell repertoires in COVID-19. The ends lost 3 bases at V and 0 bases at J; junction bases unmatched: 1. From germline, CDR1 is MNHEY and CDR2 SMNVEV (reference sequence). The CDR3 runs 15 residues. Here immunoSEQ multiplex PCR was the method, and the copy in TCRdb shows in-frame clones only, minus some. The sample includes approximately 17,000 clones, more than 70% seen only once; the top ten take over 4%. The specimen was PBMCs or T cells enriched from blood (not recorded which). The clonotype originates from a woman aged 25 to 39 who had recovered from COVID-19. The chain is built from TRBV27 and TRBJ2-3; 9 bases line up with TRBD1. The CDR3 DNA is TGTGCCAGCAGTTTCGGGACAGGGAGCACAGATACGCAGTATTTT. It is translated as CASSFGTGSTDTQYF.